These 7 T cell receptor beta chains were all obtained from the same sample, sequenced in a study of human thymus T cells. The data were produced by immunoSEQ multiplex PCR, yet TCRdb's version contains in-frame clones alone and is incomplete. Of under 70,000 clones listed, over 85% are singletons. Sequencing was carried out using blood. The source is a boy younger than two with a congenital heart defect but otherwise immunologically healthy.

This clone showed up just once. The chain combines TRBV5-1 with TRBJ1-2, with 9 nucleotides matching TRBD1. The V gene end was trimmed by 1 base and the J gene end by 8 bases; junction bases not matched to a gene: 9. The CDR3 spans 15 residues. Germline V lookup: CDR1 SGHRS, CDR2 YFSETQ. In nucleotides, the CDR3 is TGCGCCAGCAGCTTGAGCGGTACAGGGGGCACAGGCTACACCTTC. This sequence encodes CASSLSGTGGTGYTF.

The gene calls are TRBV11-2 and TRBJ2-5; D unclear. Germline-derived CDR1 and CDR2 are SGHAT and FQNNGV. The ends were cut back, 6 bases at V and 5 bases at J, with 10 bases in the middle. The CDR3 has 12 residues. The CDR3 DNA follows: TGTGCCAGCAGTTTCACCCCGGAGACCCAGTACTTC. It translates to CASSFTPETQYF. Full variable domain (rest looked up from reference TRBV11-2 and TRBJ2-5): EAGVAQSPRYKIIEKRQSVAFWCNPISGHATLYWYQQILGQGPKLLIQFQNNGVVDDSQLPKDRFSAERLKGVDSTLKIQPAKLEDSAVYLCASSFTPETQYFGPGTRLLVL.

The chain combines TRBV5-1 with TRBJ2-3, with 7 bases aligning to TRBD2. The CDR3 length is 15 residues. Germline-derived CDR1 and CDR2 are SGHRS and YFSETQ. With 0 bases clipped from V and 5 bases from J, the junction kept 6 bases outside the gene matches. The DNA of the CDR3 is TGCGCCAGCAGCTTGGAAGCGGGATGGGTAGATACGCAGTATTTT. This codes for CASSLEAGWVDTQYF.

V is TRBV28 and J is TRBJ2-3; TRBD1 is a possible D gene (5 bases). Germline V gene lookup returns CDR1 MDHEN and CDR2 SYDVKM. This CDR3 is 13 amino acids long. Trimming left V 10 bases short and J 4 bases short, with 15 bases between. CDR3: CATRTTGPDTQYF. As DNA, the CDR3 is TGTGCCACCCGGACAACCGGTCCAGATACGCAGTATTTT.

The gene calls are TRBV5-4 and TRBJ2-5, with TRBD2 matching over 14 bases. J was trimmed by 5 bases and V by 4 bases; bases with no gene match: 10. Germline V gene lookup returns CDR1 SGHNT and CDR2 YYREEE (reference sequence). CDR3 length: 17 residues. CDR3 in DNA: TGTGCCAGCAGCCCTCGACTAGCGGGAGGGCCCGGGGAGACCCAGTACTTC. It yields the protein CASSPRLAGGPGETQYF.

The rearrangement uses TRBV6-6 and TRBJ2-5; D is ambiguous. The CDR3 consists of 14 residues. Trimming took off 2 bases at V and 5 bases at J, with 12 bases between the two ends. The V gene's germline CDR1 is MNHNY and CDR2 SVGAGI (reference sequence). This CDR3 is CASSYPTDAETQYF. The DNA for the CDR3 is TGTGCCAGCAGTTACCCCACTGATGCGGAGACCCAGTACTTC.

CDR3 sequence: CASKEQGLSYNEQFF. The CDR3 DNA reads TGTGCCAGCAAGGAACAGGGGCTCTCCTACAATGAGCAGTTCTTC. This chain uses TRBV2 with TRBJ2-1; TRBD1 matches at 7 bases. The trim removed 7 bases at V and 0 bases at J, leaving 6 bases unmatched. Germline values: CDR1 SNHLY, CDR2 FYNNEI. This CDR3 contains 15 residues.